These 3 T cell receptor beta chains originate from one sample sequenced in a study of OX40 agonist ivuxolimab in advanced cancers. Sequencing used immunoSEQ multiplex PCR; TCRdb keeps in-frame clones, though not all of them. Among tens of thousands of clones listed, around 89% were seen once. The starting material was CD4+ or CD8+ T cells sorted from blood, obtained in a trial of the OX40 agonist ivuxolimab. These receptors came from an adult with an advanced solid tumor such as melanoma, head and neck, liver or kidney cancer.

The chain employs TRBV6-5 and TRBJ1-1; D gene ambiguous. The CDR3 is 12 residues long. Germline V gene lookup returns CDR1 MNHEY and CDR2 SVGAGI. V gave up 6 bases and J gave up 1 base, with 6 bases separating them. This CDR3 reads CASRRPNTEAFF. The CDR3 bases are TGTGCCAGCAGGAGACCGAACACTGAAGCTTTCTTT.

The chain recombines TRBV9 with TRBJ2-3; no clear D. Germline loops: CDR1 SGDLS, CDR2 YYNGEE. The CDR3 is 15 amino acids. Deletions cut 0 bases from V and 0 bases from J, with 8 bases between. The CDR3 loop reads CASSVDGKSTDTQYF. DNA of the CDR3: TGTGCCAGCAGCGTAGATGGGAAAAGCACAGATACGCAGTATTTT. Together with reference TRBV9 and TRBJ2-3, the CDR3 gives the full variable domain: DSGVTQTPKHLITATGQRVTLRCSPRSGDLSVYWYQQSLDQGLQFLIQYYNGEERAKGNILERFSAQQFPDLHSELNLSSLELGDSALYFCASSVDGKSTDTQYFGPGTRLTVL.

This sequence joins TRBV7-4 and TRBJ2-7; 7 nucleotides agree with TRBD2. In germline, CDR1 is SGHVT, CDR2 SQSDAQ. The CDR3 totals 15 residues. Trimming cost V 1 base and J 5 bases; bases outside gene matches: 8. As DNA, the CDR3 is TGTGCCAGCAGCTTAGTGTCGCGGGAGATCCACGAGCAGTACTTC. This encodes CASSLVSREIHEQYF.